Described below is a single TCR beta chain sequence and its context. This clone's antigen is unknown. Base qualities are missing; no much larger clone stands one base away. The sample belongs to a study of CD8 T cells in Susac syndrome (dated by TCRdb to between 2018 and 2020). Context from the whole study: Repertoire sequencing was used to test whether CD8+ T cell activation and differentiation in Susac syndrome was antigen driven.

RNA was extracted with the RNeasy kit and 0.5 to 1 ug was reverse transcribed using random hexamers. The immunoSEQ multiplex PCR assay, covering 54 Vbeta and 13 Jbeta segments, was used to amplify TCR beta CDR3 regions. Bias from PCR amplification was corrected by using a synthetic template baseline for primer optimization and for computational correction. The source study handled its data this way. Reads were assigned to V, D and J genes according to IMGT and analyzed in immunoSEQ Analyzer, with only productive sequences retained. To calculate clonality, Shannon entropy was normalized by log2 of the number of productive unique sequences and then subtracted from one. For each patient and control, public and private clones were evaluated among the 100 most prevalent clones. Clones were defined as Susac-specific when absent from the healthy and MS cohorts, from fewer than 1,200 published viral clones and from other ImmuneACCESS disease sequences. TCRdb passed the public sequencing reads through fastp at Q25 and MiXCR, retaining productive beta sequences. Rows are combined by CDR3 protein, so each entry shows the most common genes and DNA. For this entry, the V and J calls and clone size follow TCRdb and not the study's own pipeline. Recorded for this sample are approximately 230,000 distinct CDR3 sequences; roughly 93% of them occurred a single time. The ten largest clones add up to approximately 0.07% of the sample.

Peripheral blood CD8+ and CD4+ T cells from healthy donors, Susac syndrome patients and multiple sclerosis patients were profiled by high-throughput TCR beta sequencing. Treatment-naive patients with stable or active relapsing-remitting disease fulfilling revised McDonald criteria were used as multiple sclerosis controls. Bulk CD8+ and CD4+ T cells were purified magnetically by negative isolation, whereas CD8+ TEMRA cells were enriched by FACS. Blood was collected in EDTA tubes and processed within 24 hours, with PBMCs isolated through density gradient centrifugation. PBMCs intended for TCR sequencing were cryopreserved in liquid nitrogen and were subsequently thawed in a 37 degrees C water bath. The sorted or isolated CD4+, CD8+ and CD8+ TEMRA cells had a purity of 90% or higher. Beyond this particular receptor, the publication reports: The TCR sequencing and HLA analysis was acknowledged to have included a relatively small number of individuals.

Taken from cysteine to phenylalanine, the CDR3 has 11 residues. Here the CDR3 DNA is all that survives: 33 bases in frame from base 1. The germline V gene (reference sequence) sets CDR1 to LGHDT and CDR2 to YNNKEL. Trimming takes 8 bases from V and 4 bases from J, and the germline ends sit 6 bases apart. The clonotype comes from a human donor with multiple sclerosis. Sequenced material: CD4+ T cells from PBMCs. The chain links TRBV3-1 with TRBJ1-5, with the D gene not confidently named. The CDR3 region: CASGINQPQHF. The nucleotide sequence is TGTGCCAGCGGAATTAATCAGCCCCAGCATTTT. When the CDR3 is completed using the reference TRBV3-1 and TRBJ1-5 genes on either side, the full variable domain is DTAVSQTPKYLVTQMGNDKSIKCEQNLGHDTMYWYKQDSKKFLKIMFSYNNKELIINETVPNRFSPKSPDKAHLNLHINSLELGDSAVYFCASGINQPQHFGDGTRLSIL.